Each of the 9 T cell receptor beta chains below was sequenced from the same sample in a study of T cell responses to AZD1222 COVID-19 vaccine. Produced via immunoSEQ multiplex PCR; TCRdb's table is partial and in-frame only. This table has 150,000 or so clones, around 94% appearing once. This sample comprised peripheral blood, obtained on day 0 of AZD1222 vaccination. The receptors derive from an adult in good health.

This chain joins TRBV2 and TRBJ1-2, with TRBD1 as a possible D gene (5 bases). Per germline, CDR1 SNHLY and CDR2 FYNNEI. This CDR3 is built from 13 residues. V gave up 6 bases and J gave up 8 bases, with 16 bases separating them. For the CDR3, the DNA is TGTGCCAGCAGCTCGTCGCGGACAAGAGGCTACACCTTC. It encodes CASSSSRTRGYTF.

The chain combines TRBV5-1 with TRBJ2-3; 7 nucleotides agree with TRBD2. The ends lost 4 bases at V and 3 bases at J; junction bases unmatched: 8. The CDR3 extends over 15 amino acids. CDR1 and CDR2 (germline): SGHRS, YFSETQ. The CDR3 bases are TGCGCCAGCAGCCGGACTAGTCGGGAAACAGATACGCAGTATTTT. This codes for CASSRTSRETDTQYF.

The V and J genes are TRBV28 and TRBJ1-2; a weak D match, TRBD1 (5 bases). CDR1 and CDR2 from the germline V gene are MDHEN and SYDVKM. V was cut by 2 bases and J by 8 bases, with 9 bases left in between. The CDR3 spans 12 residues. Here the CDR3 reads CASSLGQEGYTF. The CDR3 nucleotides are TGTGCCAGCAGTTTAGGACAAGAGGGCTACACCTTC.

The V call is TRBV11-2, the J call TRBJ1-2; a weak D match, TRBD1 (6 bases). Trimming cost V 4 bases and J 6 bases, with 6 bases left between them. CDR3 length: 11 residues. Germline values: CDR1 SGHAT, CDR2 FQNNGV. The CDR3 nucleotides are TGTGCCAGCAGCTACAGGGATGGCTACACCTTC. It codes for CASSYRDGYTF.

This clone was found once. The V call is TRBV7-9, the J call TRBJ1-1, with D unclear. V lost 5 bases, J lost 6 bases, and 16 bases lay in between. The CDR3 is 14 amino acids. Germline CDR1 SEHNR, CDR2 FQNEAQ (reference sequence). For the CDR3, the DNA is TGTGCCAGCAGCCCAGATGGGAGAGGAGCTGAAGCTTTCTTT. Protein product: CASSPDGRGAEAFF.

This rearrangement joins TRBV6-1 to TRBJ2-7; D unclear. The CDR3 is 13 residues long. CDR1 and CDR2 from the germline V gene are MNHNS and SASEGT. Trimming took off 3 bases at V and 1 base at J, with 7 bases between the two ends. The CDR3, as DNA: TGTGCCAGCAGTGAGCGGAATTCCTACGAGCAGTACTTC. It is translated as CASSERNSYEQYF.

The CDR3 here is CASRAIQGVPDYGYTF. The CDR3 coding sequence is TGTGCCAGCAGAGCTATTCAGGGGGTCCCGGACTATGGCTACACCTTC. This chain uses TRBV5-4 with TRBJ1-2; TRBD1 agrees at 7 bases. V dropped 5 bases and J dropped 3; count of bases not matched to a gene: 13. Germline values: CDR1 SGHNT, CDR2 YYREEE (reference sequence). The CDR3 is 16 residues long.

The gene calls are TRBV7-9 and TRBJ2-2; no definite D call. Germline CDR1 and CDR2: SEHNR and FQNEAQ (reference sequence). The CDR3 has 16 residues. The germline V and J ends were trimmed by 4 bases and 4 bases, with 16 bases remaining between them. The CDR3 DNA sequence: TGTGCCAGCAGCTCCGCCTCTGGACGAAGCACCGGGGAGCTGTTTTTT. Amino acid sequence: CASSSASGRSTGELFF.

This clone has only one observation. DNA for the CDR3: TGTGCCAGCAGTTTCCCCAGGACAGTATCGGCTTTGTCGGGCTACACCTTC. Translation: CASSFPRTVSALSGYTF. This rearrangement joins TRBV28 to TRBJ1-2; possible D gene TRBD1, 6 bases. The CDR3 totals 17 residues. V lost 3 bases to trimming and J lost 8 bases, with 25 bases between them. CDR1 MDHEN and CDR2 SYDVKM come from the germline V gene.